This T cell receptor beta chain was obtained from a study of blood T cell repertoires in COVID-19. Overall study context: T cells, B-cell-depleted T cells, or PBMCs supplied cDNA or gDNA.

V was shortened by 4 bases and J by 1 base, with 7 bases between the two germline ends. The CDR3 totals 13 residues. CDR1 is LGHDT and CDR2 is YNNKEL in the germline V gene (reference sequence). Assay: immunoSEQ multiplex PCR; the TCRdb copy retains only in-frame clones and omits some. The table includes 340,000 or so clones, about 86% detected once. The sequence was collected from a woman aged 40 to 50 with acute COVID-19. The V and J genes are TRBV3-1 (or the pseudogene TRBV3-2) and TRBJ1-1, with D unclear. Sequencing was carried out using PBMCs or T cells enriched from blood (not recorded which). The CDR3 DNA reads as TGTGCCAGCAGCCCCGCGGGGAACACTGAAGCTTTCTTT. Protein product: CASSPAGNTEAFF.